This T cell receptor (beta chain) comes out of a study of shared clonotypes between healthy human individuals. Looking at the study overall: CD8 memory received one plate per donor, CD8 naive two, CD4 memory three and CD4 naive three.

Points on this clone: Its specificity is unknown.

Germline CDR1 reads SEHNR; CDR2 reads FQNEAQ (reference sequence). The CDR3 is 15 residues long. V shed 4 bases, J shed 3 bases, and the junction held 8 bases outside the gene matches. Naivety among CD8 cells was defined by CD45RO negativity and positive CCR7 selection, thereby excluding terminally differentiated effector memory CD45RA+ cells. Findings of the study overall: Represented diversity, genetic and exposure-history alike, was limited by few donors.

When replicate PCRs were run on sorted subsets, they used around 200 ng DNA, 30,000 to 35,000 T cell genomes. Method: immunoSEQ multiplex PCR; TCRdb's copy keeps in-frame clones and lacks some. Of roughly 2 million clones listed, approximately 94% are singletons. The source of this sequence is a man younger than 30 in good health. The specimen sequenced was naive CD8+ T cells sorted from blood. The chain carries TRBV7-9 and TRBJ2-7; 8 positions agree with TRBD1. The chain's CDR3 is CASSSNQGANYEQYF. CDR3 nucleotides: TGTGCCAGCAGCTCAAACCAGGGGGCTAACTACGAGCAGTACTTC.